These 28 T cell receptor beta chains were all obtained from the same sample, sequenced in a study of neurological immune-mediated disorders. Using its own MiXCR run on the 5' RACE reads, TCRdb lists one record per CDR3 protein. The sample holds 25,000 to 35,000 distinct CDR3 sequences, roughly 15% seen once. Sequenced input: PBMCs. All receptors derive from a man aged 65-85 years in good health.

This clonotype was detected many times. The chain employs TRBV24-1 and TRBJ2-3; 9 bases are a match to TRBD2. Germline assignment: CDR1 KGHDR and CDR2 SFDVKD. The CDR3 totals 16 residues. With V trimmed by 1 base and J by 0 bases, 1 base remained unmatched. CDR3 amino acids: CATSDFLAGSTDTQYF. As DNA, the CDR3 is TGTGCCACCAGTGATTTTCTAGCGGGGAGCACAGATACGCAGTATTTT.

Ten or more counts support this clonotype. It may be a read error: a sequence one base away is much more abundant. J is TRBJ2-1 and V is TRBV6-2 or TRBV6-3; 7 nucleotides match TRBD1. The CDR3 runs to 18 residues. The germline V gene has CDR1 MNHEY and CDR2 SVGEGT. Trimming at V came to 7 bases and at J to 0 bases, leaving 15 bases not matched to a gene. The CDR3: CASTAGGSTQNSYNEQFF. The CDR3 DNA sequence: TGTGCCAGCACGGCAGGGGGTTCGACACAAAACTCCTACAATGAGCAGTTCTTC.

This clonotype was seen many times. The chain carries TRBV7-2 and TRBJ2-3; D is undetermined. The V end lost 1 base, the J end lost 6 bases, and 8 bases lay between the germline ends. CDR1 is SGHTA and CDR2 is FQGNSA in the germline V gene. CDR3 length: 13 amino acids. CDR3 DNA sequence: TGTGCCAGCAGCTTAGGGATAGCTGATACGCAGTATTTT. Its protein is CASSLGIADTQYF.

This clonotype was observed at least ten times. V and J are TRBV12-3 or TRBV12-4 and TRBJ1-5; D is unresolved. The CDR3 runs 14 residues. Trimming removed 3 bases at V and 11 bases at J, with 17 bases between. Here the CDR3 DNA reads TGTGCCAGCAGTTTCTCGGAGACAAACGGGGCCCAGCATTTT. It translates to CASSFSETNGAQHF.

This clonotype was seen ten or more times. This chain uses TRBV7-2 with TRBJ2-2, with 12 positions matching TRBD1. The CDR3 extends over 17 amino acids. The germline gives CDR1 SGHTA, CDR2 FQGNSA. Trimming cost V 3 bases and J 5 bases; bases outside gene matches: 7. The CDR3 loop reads CASSLKGQGALTGELFF. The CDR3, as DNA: TGTGCCAGCAGCTTGAAGGGACAGGGGGCGTTGACCGGGGAGCTGTTTTTT.

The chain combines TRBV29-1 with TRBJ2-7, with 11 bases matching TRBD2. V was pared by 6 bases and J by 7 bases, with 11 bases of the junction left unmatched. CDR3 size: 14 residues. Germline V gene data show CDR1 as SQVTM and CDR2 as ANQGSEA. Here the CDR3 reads CSVSIGLAGGEQYF. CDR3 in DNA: TGCAGCGTATCCATAGGACTAGCGGGTGGTGAGCAGTACTTC.

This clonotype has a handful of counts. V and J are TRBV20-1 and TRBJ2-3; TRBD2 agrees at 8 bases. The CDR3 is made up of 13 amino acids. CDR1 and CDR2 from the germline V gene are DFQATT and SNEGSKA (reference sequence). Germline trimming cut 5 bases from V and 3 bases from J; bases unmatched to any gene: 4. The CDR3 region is CSAYGGATDTQYF. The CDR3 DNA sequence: TGCAGTGCTTACGGGGGGGCAACAGATACGCAGTATTTT.

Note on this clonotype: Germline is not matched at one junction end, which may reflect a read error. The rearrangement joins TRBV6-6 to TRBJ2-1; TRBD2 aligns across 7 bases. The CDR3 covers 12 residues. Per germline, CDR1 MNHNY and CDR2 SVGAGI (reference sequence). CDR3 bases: TGTGCCAGCAGTGGGAGGGTAAATGAGCATTTCTTT. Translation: CASSGRVNEHFF.

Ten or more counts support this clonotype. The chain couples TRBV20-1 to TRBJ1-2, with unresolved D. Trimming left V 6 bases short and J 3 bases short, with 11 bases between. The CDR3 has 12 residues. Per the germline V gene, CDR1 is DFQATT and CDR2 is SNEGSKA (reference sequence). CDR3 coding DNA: TGCAGTGCCAGAAACACAGACTATGGCTACACCTTC. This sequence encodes CSARNTDYGYTF.

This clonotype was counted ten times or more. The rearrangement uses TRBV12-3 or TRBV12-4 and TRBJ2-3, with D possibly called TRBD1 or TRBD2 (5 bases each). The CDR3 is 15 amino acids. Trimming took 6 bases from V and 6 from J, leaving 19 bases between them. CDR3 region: CASSPPGRSRDTQYF. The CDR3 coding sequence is TGTGCCAGCAGCCCTCCGGGACGGTCTAGGGATACGCAGTATTTT.

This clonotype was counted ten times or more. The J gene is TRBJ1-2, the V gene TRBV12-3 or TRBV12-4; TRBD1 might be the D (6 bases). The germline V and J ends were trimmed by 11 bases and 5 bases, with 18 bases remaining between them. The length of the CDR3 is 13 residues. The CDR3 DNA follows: TGTGCCGGCTATTGGACAGAAGGATATGGCTACACCTTC. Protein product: CAGYWTEGYGYTF.

As DNA, the CDR3 is TGTGCCACCAGCCGTCAGGGGGTGAACACTGAAGCTTTCTTT. Amino acids: CATSRQGVNTEAFF. The chain joins TRBV15 to TRBJ1-1; 7 bases align to TRBD1. This CDR3 is built from 14 residues. Trimming cost V 5 bases and J 0 bases; bases outside gene matches: 3. Per the germline V gene, CDR1 is LNHNV and CDR2 is YYDKDF (reference sequence).

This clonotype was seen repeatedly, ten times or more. CDR3 DNA: TGTGCCAGCAGTCCGCGGGGGGGCACAGATACGCAGTATTTT. Translation gives CASSPRGGTDTQYF. The V call is TRBV28, the J call TRBJ2-3, with TRBD2 identical over 8 bases. V lost 5 bases, J lost 1 base, and 2 bases stayed unmatched. The CDR3 runs 14 residues. Germline V gene lookup returns CDR1 MDHEN and CDR2 SYDVKM. The variable domain in full, completed from reference TRBV28 and TRBJ2-3, reads DVKVTQSSRYLVKRTGEKVFLECVQDMDHENMFWYRQDPGLGLRLIYFSYDVKMKEKGDIPEGYSVSREKKERFSLILESASTNQTSMYLCASSPRGGTDTQYFGPGTRLTVL.

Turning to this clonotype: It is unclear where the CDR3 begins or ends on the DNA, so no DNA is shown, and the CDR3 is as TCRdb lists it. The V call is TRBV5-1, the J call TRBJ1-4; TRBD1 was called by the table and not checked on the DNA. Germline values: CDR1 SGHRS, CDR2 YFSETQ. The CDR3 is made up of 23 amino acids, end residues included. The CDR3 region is CASSSSPTGNEQFFGTGGVKLFF.

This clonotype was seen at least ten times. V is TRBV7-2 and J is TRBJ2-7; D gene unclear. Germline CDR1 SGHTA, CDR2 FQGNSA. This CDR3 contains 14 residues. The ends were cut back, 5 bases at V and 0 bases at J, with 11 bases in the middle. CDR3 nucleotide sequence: TGTGCCAGCAGCCCCGGGTCCAGCTCCTACGAGCAGTACTTC. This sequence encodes CASSPGSSSYEQYF.

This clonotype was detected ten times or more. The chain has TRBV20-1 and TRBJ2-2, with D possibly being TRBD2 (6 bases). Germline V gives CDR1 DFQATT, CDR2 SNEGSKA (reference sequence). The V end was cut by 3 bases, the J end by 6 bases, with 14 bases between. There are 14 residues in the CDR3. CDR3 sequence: CSASDGGSAGELFF. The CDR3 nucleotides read TGCAGTGCTAGCGATGGGGGGTCTGCCGGGGAGCTGTTTTTT.

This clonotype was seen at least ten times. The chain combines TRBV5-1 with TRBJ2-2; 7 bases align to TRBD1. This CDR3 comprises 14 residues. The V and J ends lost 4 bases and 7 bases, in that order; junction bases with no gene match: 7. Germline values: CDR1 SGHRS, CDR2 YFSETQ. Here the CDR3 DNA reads TGCGCCAGCAGCAATCACAGGGGACGCGGGGAGCTGTTTTTT. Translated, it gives CASSNHRGRGELFF.

The CDR3, as DNA: TGTGCCAGCAGTGATGGGAGGTCCCCAGATACGCAGTATTTT. It is translated as CASSDGRSPDTQYF. The V call is TRBV2, the J call TRBJ2-3, with D tentatively TRBD2 (6 bases). V was clipped by 3 bases and J by 4 bases, with 11 bases between them. This CDR3 spans 14 amino acids. In germline, CDR1 is SNHLY, CDR2 FYNNEI.

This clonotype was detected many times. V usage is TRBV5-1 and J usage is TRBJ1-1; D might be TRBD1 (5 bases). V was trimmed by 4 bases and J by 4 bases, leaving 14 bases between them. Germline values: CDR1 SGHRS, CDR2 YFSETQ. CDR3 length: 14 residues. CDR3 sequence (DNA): TGCGCCAGCAGCACGGACACCTCCGGCACTGAAGCTTTCTTT. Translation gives CASSTDTSGTEAFF.

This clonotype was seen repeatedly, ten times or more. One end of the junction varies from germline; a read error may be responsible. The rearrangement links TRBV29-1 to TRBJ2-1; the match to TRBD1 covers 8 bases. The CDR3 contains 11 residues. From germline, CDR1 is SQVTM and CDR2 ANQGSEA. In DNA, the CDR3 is TGCAGCGTTGCGTCAGGGGGCCCCCACCTCTTC. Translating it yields CSVASGGPHLF.

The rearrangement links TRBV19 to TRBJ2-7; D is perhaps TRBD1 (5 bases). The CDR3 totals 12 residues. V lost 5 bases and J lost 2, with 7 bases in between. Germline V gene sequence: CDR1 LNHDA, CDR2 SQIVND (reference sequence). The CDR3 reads CASSDRPYEQYF. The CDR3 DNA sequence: TGTGCCAGTAGTGACAGACCCTACGAGCAGTACTTC.

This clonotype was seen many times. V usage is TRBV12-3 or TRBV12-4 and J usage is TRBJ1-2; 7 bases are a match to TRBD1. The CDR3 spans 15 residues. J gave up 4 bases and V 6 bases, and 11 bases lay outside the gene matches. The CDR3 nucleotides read TGTGCCAGCAGCCATGGACAGGCCAGGCTCTATGGCTACACCTTC. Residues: CASSHGQARLYGYTF.

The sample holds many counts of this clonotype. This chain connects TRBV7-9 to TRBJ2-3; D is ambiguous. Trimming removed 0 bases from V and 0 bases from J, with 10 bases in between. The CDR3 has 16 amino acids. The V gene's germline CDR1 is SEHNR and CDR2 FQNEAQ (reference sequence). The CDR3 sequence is CASSLAGIPSTDTQYF. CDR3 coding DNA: TGTGCCAGCAGCTTAGCGGGGATTCCTAGCACAGATACGCAGTATTTT.

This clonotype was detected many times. CDR3: CASSLAGQPTDTQYF. The CDR3 DNA sequence: TGTGCCAGCAGTTTGGCAGGACAACCTACAGATACGCAGTATTTT. The J gene is TRBJ2-3, the V gene TRBV27; D is possibly TRBD1 (5 bases). With 3 bases removed from V and 3 bases from J, the gap between germline ends came to 13 bases. Germline assignment: CDR1 MNHEY and CDR2 SMNVEV (reference sequence). There are 15 residues in the CDR3.

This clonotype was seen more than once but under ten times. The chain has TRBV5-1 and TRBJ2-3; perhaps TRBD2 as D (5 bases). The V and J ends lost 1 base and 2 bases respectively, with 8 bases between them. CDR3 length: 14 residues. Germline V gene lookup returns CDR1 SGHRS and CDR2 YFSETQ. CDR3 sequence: CASSLSGITDTQYF. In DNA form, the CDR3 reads TGCGCCAGCAGCTTGTCGGGGATCACAGATACGCAGTATTTT.

DNA of the CDR3: TGTGCCAGCAGTTTGCGACTAGCGGGGGGCGACGGCAATGAGCAGTTCTTC. Translating it yields CASSLRLAGGDGNEQFF. The J gene is TRBJ2-1, the V gene TRBV12-3 or TRBV12-4, with TRBD2 identical over 13 bases. The CDR3 is 17 residues long. With V trimmed by 3 bases and J by 6 bases, 8 bases remained unmatched.

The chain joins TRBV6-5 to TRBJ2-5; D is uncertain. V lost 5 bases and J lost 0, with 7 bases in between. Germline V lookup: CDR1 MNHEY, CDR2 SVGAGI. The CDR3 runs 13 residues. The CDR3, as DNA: TGTGCCAGCAGTCACCGGGACCAAGAGACCCAGTACTTC. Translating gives CASSHRDQETQYF.

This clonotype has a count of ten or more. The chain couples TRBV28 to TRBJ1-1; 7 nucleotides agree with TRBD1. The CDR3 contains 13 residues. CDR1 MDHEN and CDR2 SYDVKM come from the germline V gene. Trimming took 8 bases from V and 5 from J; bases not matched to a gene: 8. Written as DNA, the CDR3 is TGTGCCAGCTCTATACAGGGGATAACTGAAGCTTTCTTT. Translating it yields CASSIQGITEAFF.